These T cell receptor beta chains were read from a single sample in a study of blood T cell repertoires in COVID-19. This table comes from immunoSEQ multiplex PCR, and its TCRdb copy is limited to in-frame clones, with some not included. The sample includes under 150,000 clones, 76% of them seen just once. Sequenced: peripheral blood. The receptors were sampled from a woman of 80 years or more with active or convalescent COVID-19. CDR3s include the opening cysteine and the closing phenylalanine or tryptophan. The order of the fields is J gene, clone size, CDR3 length, V gene, D gene, CDR3 protein, CDR3 DNA. The D gene is left open where the match is weak. Where a row states a size, it is once, few, many or the class of an expanded clone; other rows omit it.

j_call: TRBJ1-3
clone_size: few
cdr3_length: 13
v_call: TRBV6-1
d_call: NA
cdr3_aa: CASSELMGNTIYF
cdr3_nt: TGTGCCAGCAGTGAACTAATGGGAAACACCATATATTTT

j_call: TRBJ1-2
clone_size: NA
cdr3_length: 14
v_call: TRBV5-1
d_call: NA
cdr3_aa: CASSLGGGDIGYTF
cdr3_nt: TGCGCCAGCAGCTTGGGAGGAGGGGATATCGGCTACACCTTC

j_call: TRBJ1-5
clone_size: NA
cdr3_length: 15
v_call: TRBV7-2
d_call: TRBD1
cdr3_aa: CASSLRQGGDQPQHF
cdr3_nt: TGTGCCAGCAGCTTAAGACAGGGGGGAGATCAGCCCCAGCATTTT

j_call: TRBJ2-7
clone_size: NA
cdr3_length: 15
v_call: TRBV6-5
d_call: TRBD1
cdr3_aa: CASFDRGRSSYEQYF
cdr3_nt: TGTGCCAGCTTTGACAGGGGGCGAAGCTCCTACGAGCAGTACTTC

j_call: TRBJ1-2
clone_size: NA
cdr3_length: 15
v_call: TRBV7-9
d_call: TRBD1
cdr3_aa: CASSFGTGGHYGYTF
cdr3_nt: TGTGCCAGCAGCTTCGGGACAGGGGGCCACTATGGCTACACCTTC

j_call: TRBJ1-1
clone_size: NA
cdr3_length: 14
v_call: TRBV9
d_call: TRBD1
cdr3_aa: CASSGTGLNTEAFF
cdr3_nt: TGTGCCAGCAGCGGGACAGGATTGAACACTGAAGCTTTCTTT

j_call: TRBJ1-1
clone_size: NA
cdr3_length: 18
v_call: TRBV5-1
d_call: TRBD1
cdr3_aa: CASSLDVGQGASNTEAFF
cdr3_nt: TGCGCCAGCAGCTTGGATGTTGGGCAGGGGGCTTCGAACACTGAAGCTTTCTTT

j_call: TRBJ1-1
clone_size: NA
cdr3_length: 13
v_call: TRBV11-2
d_call: NA
cdr3_aa: CASSLTKNTEAFF
cdr3_nt: TGTGCCAGCAGCCTAACCAAGAACACTGAAGCTTTCTTT

j_call: TRBJ1-3
clone_size: NA
cdr3_length: 15
v_call: TRBV19
d_call: NA
cdr3_aa: CASSITSSGGNTIYF
cdr3_nt: TGTGCCAGTAGTATTACCTCCTCGGGTGGAAACACCATATATTTT

j_call: TRBJ2-7
clone_size: NA
cdr3_length: 15
v_call: TRBV4-2
d_call: NA
cdr3_aa: CASSLNTGELYEQYF
cdr3_nt: TGTGCCAGCAGCTTAAATACAGGAGAATTGTACGAGCAGTACTTC

j_call: TRBJ1-4
clone_size: few
cdr3_length: 13
v_call: TRBV10-1
d_call: NA
cdr3_aa: CASPCPLNEKLFF
cdr3_nt: TGCGCCAGCCCCTGTCCCTTGAATGAAAAACTGTTTTTT

j_call: TRBJ1-2
clone_size: NA
cdr3_length: 15
v_call: TRBV7-9
d_call: TRBD1
cdr3_aa: CASSSEDRGIGGYTF
cdr3_nt: TGTGCCAGCAGCTCAGAGGACAGGGGAATAGGTGGCTACACCTTC

j_call: TRBJ2-5
clone_size: few
cdr3_length: 13
v_call: TRBV2
d_call: TRBD1
cdr3_aa: CASRRQGLETQYF
cdr3_nt: TGTGCCAGCCGAAGACAGGGTTTAGAGACCCAGTACTTC

j_call: TRBJ2-7
clone_size: NA
cdr3_length: 15
v_call: TRBV3-1/TRBV3-2
d_call: NA
cdr3_aa: CASSQDSASRYEQYF
cdr3_nt: TGTGCCAGCAGCCAAGATTCTGCGTCACGGTACGAGCAGTACTTC

j_call: TRBJ1-5
clone_size: NA
cdr3_length: 13
v_call: TRBV30
d_call: NA
cdr3_aa: CAWSLGEDQPQHF
cdr3_nt: TGTGCCTGGAGTTTAGGAGAGGATCAGCCCCAGCATTTT

j_call: TRBJ2-7
clone_size: few
cdr3_length: 16
v_call: TRBV10-2
d_call: NA
cdr3_aa: CASNPRGGGRTYEQYF
cdr3_nt: TGCGCCAGCAATCCAAGGGGAGGGGGGCGGACCTACGAGCAGTACTTC

j_call: TRBJ2-1
clone_size: many
cdr3_length: 14
v_call: TRBV7-8
d_call: NA
cdr3_aa: CASSLIQGGIEQFF
cdr3_nt: TGTGCCAGCAGCTTAATCCAGGGGGGAATTGAGCAGTTCTTC

j_call: TRBJ2-7
clone_size: NA
cdr3_length: 17
v_call: TRBV6-2/TRBV6-3
d_call: TRBD1
cdr3_aa: CASSYSQRPGQLYEQYF
cdr3_nt: TGTGCCAGCAGTTACTCTCAAAGACCGGGACAGCTTTACGAGCAGTACTTC

j_call: TRBJ1-2
clone_size: NA
cdr3_length: 14
v_call: TRBV6-5
d_call: NA
cdr3_aa: CASSTGLNNYGYTF
cdr3_nt: TGTGCCAGCAGTACCGGACTGAATAACTATGGCTACACCTTC

j_call: TRBJ2-3
clone_size: NA
cdr3_length: 15
v_call: TRBV5-1
d_call: NA
cdr3_aa: CASSLSGVSTDTQYF
cdr3_nt: TGCGCCAGCAGCTTGTCCGGGGTTAGCACAGATACGCAGTATTTT

j_call: TRBJ1-2
clone_size: NA
cdr3_length: 15
v_call: TRBV6-1
d_call: NA
cdr3_aa: CASSEDGRPNYGYTF
cdr3_nt: TGTGCCAGCAGTGAAGACGGCAGGCCCAACTATGGCTACACCTTC

j_call: TRBJ2-1
clone_size: NA
cdr3_length: 15
v_call: TRBV11-1
d_call: NA
cdr3_aa: CASSSQGFPPNEQFF
cdr3_nt: TGTGCCAGCAGCTCGCAGGGGTTCCCCCCCAATGAGCAGTTCTTC

j_call: TRBJ1-6
clone_size: NA
cdr3_length: 14
v_call: TRBV10-3
d_call: TRBD1
cdr3_aa: CAIGQGGYNSPLHF
cdr3_nt: TGTGCCATCGGACAGGGTGGTTATAATTCACCCCTCCACTTT

j_call: TRBJ1-4
clone_size: NA
cdr3_length: 17
v_call: TRBV19
d_call: NA
cdr3_aa: CASSPGIGQATNEKLFF
cdr3_nt: TGTGCCAGTAGTCCCGGTATCGGTCAGGCAACTAATGAAAAACTGTTTTTT

j_call: TRBJ1-3
clone_size: NA
cdr3_length: 14
v_call: TRBV7-9
d_call: NA
cdr3_aa: CASSPRGVGNTIYF
cdr3_nt: TGTGCCAGCAGCCCCAGGGGTGTTGGAAACACCATATATTTT

j_call: TRBJ1-2
clone_size: NA
cdr3_length: 15
v_call: TRBV28
d_call: TRBD1
cdr3_aa: CASRMYSGGGYGYTF
cdr3_nt: TGTGCCAGCAGGATGTACTCAGGGGGCGGCTATGGCTACACCTTC

j_call: TRBJ1-1
clone_size: NA
cdr3_length: 15
v_call: TRBV18
d_call: TRBD1
cdr3_aa: CASSPTGGRNTEAFF
cdr3_nt: TGTGCCAGCTCACCGACAGGGGGAAGGAACACTGAAGCTTTCTTT

j_call: TRBJ2-7
clone_size: NA
cdr3_length: 15
v_call: TRBV30
d_call: NA
cdr3_aa: CAWSVKVGGSAEQYF
cdr3_nt: TGTGCCTGGAGTGTAAAGGTCGGAGGGAGTGCCGAGCAGTACTTC

j_call: TRBJ1-3
clone_size: NA
cdr3_length: 14
v_call: TRBV2
d_call: NA
cdr3_aa: CASVGGEDANTIYF
cdr3_nt: TGTGCCAGCGTAGGCGGGGAGGACGCCAACACCATATATTTT

j_call: TRBJ2-7
clone_size: NA
cdr3_length: 13
v_call: TRBV21-1
d_call: NA
cdr3_aa: CASSHGTPYEQYF
cdr3_nt: TGTGCCAGCAGCCATGGGACACCCTACGAGCAGTACTTC

j_call: TRBJ1-1
clone_size: NA
cdr3_length: 13
v_call: TRBV18
d_call: NA
cdr3_aa: CASSPSKNTEAFF
cdr3_nt: TGTGCCAGCTCACCGTCAAAGAACACTGAAGCTTTCTTT

j_call: TRBJ1-2
clone_size: NA
cdr3_length: 14
v_call: TRBV30
d_call: TRBD1
cdr3_aa: CAWGEGQGVRGYTF
cdr3_nt: TGTGCCTGGGGGGAGGGACAGGGAGTTCGTGGCTACACCTTC

j_call: TRBJ2-7
clone_size: NA
cdr3_length: 15
v_call: TRBV19
d_call: TRBD1
cdr3_aa: CASSMGDRSTYEQYF
cdr3_nt: TGTGCCAGTAGTATGGGGGACAGGTCCACCTACGAGCAGTACTTC

j_call: TRBJ2-3
clone_size: NA
cdr3_length: 15
v_call: TRBV11-2
d_call: TRBD1
cdr3_aa: CASSSDRVGTDTQYF
cdr3_nt: TGTGCCAGCAGCTCGGACAGGGTGGGCACAGATACGCAGTATTTT

j_call: TRBJ1-2
clone_size: NA
cdr3_length: 18
v_call: TRBV28
d_call: NA
cdr3_aa: CASSLARPTGASNYGYTF
cdr3_nt: TGTGCCAGCAGTTTAGCTCGGCCGACAGGAGCCTCGAACTATGGCTACACCTTC

j_call: TRBJ2-7
clone_size: NA
cdr3_length: 14
v_call: TRBV7-3
d_call: NA
cdr3_aa: CASSLGGASYEQYF
cdr3_nt: TGTGCCAGCAGCTTAGGGGGGGCTTCCTACGAGCAGTACTTC

j_call: TRBJ2-3
clone_size: NA
cdr3_length: 16
v_call: TRBV28
d_call: TRBD2
cdr3_aa: CASSYGLAGAIDTQYF
cdr3_nt: TGTGCCAGCAGTTACGGACTAGCGGGGGCGATAGATACGCAGTATTTT

j_call: TRBJ2-7
clone_size: many
cdr3_length: 14
v_call: TRBV2
d_call: NA
cdr3_aa: CASRKTPSSYEQYF
cdr3_nt: TGTGCCAGCAGAAAGACTCCCAGCTCCTACGAGCAGTACTTC

j_call: TRBJ1-5
clone_size: NA
cdr3_length: 14
v_call: TRBV7-9
d_call: NA
cdr3_aa: CASSPSSTSQPQHF
cdr3_nt: TGTGCCAGCAGCCCATCCTCCACGAGCCAGCCCCAGCATTTT

j_call: TRBJ2-7
clone_size: NA
cdr3_length: 11
v_call: TRBV7-2
d_call: NA
cdr3_aa: CASTQSREQYF
cdr3_nt: TGTGCCAGCACCCAATCCCGGGAGCAGTACTTC

j_call: TRBJ2-3
clone_size: NA
cdr3_length: 17
v_call: TRBV30
d_call: TRBD2
cdr3_aa: CAWSLGLAGGYTDTQYF
cdr3_nt: TGTGCCTGGAGTCTCGGACTAGCGGGGGGGTACACAGATACGCAGTATTTT

j_call: TRBJ1-6
clone_size: NA
cdr3_length: 15
v_call: TRBV11-2
d_call: NA
cdr3_aa: CATQLFAIADSPLHF
cdr3_nt: TGTGCCACCCAACTATTCGCTATTGCGGATTCACCCCTCCACTTT

j_call: TRBJ2-5
clone_size: NA
cdr3_length: 16
v_call: TRBV12-5
d_call: NA
cdr3_aa: CASGFTQDSTGETQYF
cdr3_nt: TGTGCTAGTGGTTTTACGCAGGATTCCACAGGGGAGACCCAGTACTTC

j_call: TRBJ1-6
clone_size: few
cdr3_length: 16
v_call: TRBV25-1
d_call: TRBD1
cdr3_aa: CASSGSDRGRYSPLHF
cdr3_nt: TGTGCCAGCAGTGGGAGTGACAGGGGGCGGTATTCACCCCTCCACTTT

j_call: TRBJ2-1
clone_size: NA
cdr3_length: 14
v_call: TRBV7-3
d_call: NA
cdr3_aa: CASRPSGVRNEQFF
cdr3_nt: TGTGCCAGCAGACCCTCCGGGGTCAGGAATGAGCAGTTCTTC

j_call: TRBJ1-1
clone_size: NA
cdr3_length: 15
v_call: TRBV6-5
d_call: NA
cdr3_aa: CASRAGQTMNTEAFF
cdr3_nt: TGTGCCAGCAGAGCTGGACAGACGATGAACACTGAAGCTTTCTTT

j_call: TRBJ2-7
clone_size: NA
cdr3_length: 11
v_call: TRBV7-2
d_call: NA
cdr3_aa: CASSPAYEQYF
cdr3_nt: TGTGCCAGCAGCCCCGCCTACGAGCAGTACTTC

j_call: TRBJ1-1
clone_size: few
cdr3_length: 14
v_call: TRBV16
d_call: TRBD1
cdr3_aa: CASSHGTGGTEAFF
cdr3_nt: TGTGCCAGCAGCCACGGGACAGGGGGCACTGAAGCTTTCTTT

j_call: TRBJ1-1
clone_size: NA
cdr3_length: 17
v_call: TRBV19
d_call: NA
cdr3_aa: CASNTKWEGLRDTEAFF
cdr3_nt: TGTGCCAGTAACACCAAATGGGAGGGGCTAAGGGACACTGAAGCTTTCTTT

j_call: TRBJ2-1
clone_size: once
cdr3_length: 15
v_call: TRBV5-1
d_call: NA
cdr3_aa: CASSLALRGDGEQFF
cdr3_nt: TGCGCCAGCAGCTTGGCTCTCAGGGGGGATGGTGAGCAGTTCTTC

j_call: TRBJ2-7
clone_size: NA
cdr3_length: 16
v_call: TRBV6-9
d_call: NA
cdr3_aa: CASGGYRRIILYEQYF
cdr3_nt: TGTGCCAGCGGAGGGTATCGACGGATAATTCTCTACGAGCAGTACTTC

j_call: TRBJ1-4
clone_size: once
cdr3_length: 13
v_call: TRBV28
d_call: NA
cdr3_aa: CASRGGDYEKLFF
cdr3_nt: TGTGCCAGCCGTGGGGGGGATTATGAAAAACTGTTTTTT

j_call: TRBJ1-5
clone_size: NA
cdr3_length: 18
v_call: TRBV19
d_call: NA
cdr3_aa: CASRKQGLKDLSNQPQHF
cdr3_nt: TGTGCCAGTAGGAAACAGGGTTTAAAAGACCTTAGCAATCAGCCCCAGCATTTT

j_call: TRBJ1-1
clone_size: NA
cdr3_length: 16
v_call: TRBV5-6
d_call: NA
cdr3_aa: CASFTWGVDMNTEAFF
cdr3_nt: TGTGCCAGCTTTACCTGGGGCGTGGACATGAACACTGAAGCTTTCTTT

j_call: TRBJ2-1
clone_size: NA
cdr3_length: 15
v_call: TRBV18
d_call: NA
cdr3_aa: CASSLQGLPNNEQFF
cdr3_nt: TGTGCCAGCTCTCTACAGGGTTTGCCCAACAATGAGCAGTTCTTC

j_call: TRBJ1-4
clone_size: NA
cdr3_length: 14
v_call: TRBV30
d_call: TRBD1
cdr3_aa: CAWRTGLTHEKLFF
cdr3_nt: TGTGCCTGGAGGACAGGGCTGACTCATGAAAAACTGTTTTTT

j_call: TRBJ2-3
clone_size: NA
cdr3_length: 15
v_call: TRBV9
d_call: NA
cdr3_aa: CASSVVGVKTDTQYF
cdr3_nt: TGTGCCAGCAGCGTAGTAGGGGTTAAGACAGATACGCAGTATTTT

j_call: TRBJ1-4
clone_size: NA
cdr3_length: 14
v_call: TRBV2
d_call: NA
cdr3_aa: CASSQALTNEKLFF
cdr3_nt: TGTGCCAGCAGCCAGGCTTTAACTAATGAAAAACTGTTTTTT

j_call: TRBJ2-2
clone_size: NA
cdr3_length: 11
v_call: TRBV7-2
d_call: NA
cdr3_aa: CASSSRRELFF
cdr3_nt: TGTGCCAGCAGCTCGCGCCGGGAGCTGTTTTTT

j_call: TRBJ2-3
clone_size: NA
cdr3_length: 16
v_call: TRBV5-5
d_call: TRBD2
cdr3_aa: CASSLGLAARSDTQYF
cdr3_nt: TGTGCCAGCAGCTTGGGACTAGCGGCTCGGTCAGATACGCAGTATTTT